The TCR beta chain under discussion was sequenced for a study of shared clonotypes between healthy human individuals. General study results and limits: The study found about 5% of naive CD4 clonotypes shared across a few donors.

Unmatched junction bases numbered 2, after V lost 3 bases and J lost 1 base. CDR1 is MGHRA and CDR2 is YSYEKL in the germline V gene. CDR3 size: 16 residues. Original analysis: ImmunoSEQ supplied junction-only sequences lacking quality scores, so filtering was different. The data were produced by immunoSEQ multiplex PCR, yet TCRdb's version contains in-frame clones alone and is incomplete. Clone size and V and J calls were adopted from that table, with D and trimming inferred from the DNA. The profile shows about 800,000 clones, about 97% of them singletons. In this sample, this clone turned up a few times. Its antigen is as yet unknown. Cells designated naive CD8 were CD45RO-negative and were positively selected for CCR7, with terminally differentiated effector memory CD45RA+ cells excluded.

The TCR sequence derives from a man younger than 45 in good health. V usage is TRBV4-1 and J usage is TRBJ2-2; TRBD2 matches at 10 bases. The sequenced sample consisted of naive CD8+ T cells sorted from blood. The CDR3 DNA sequence: TGCGCCAGCAGCCATATAGCGGGAGGGAACACCGGGGAGCTGTTTTTT. The encoded protein is CASSHIAGGNTGELFF.